This T cell receptor (beta chain) was identified during a study of follicular helper T cells after annual influenza vaccination. Using immunoSEQ multiplex PCR, the repertoire was profiled, and TCRdb retains in-frame clones only, with some absent. The sample shows about 10,000 clones, about four fifths of them seen only once. Points from the study as a whole: Undersampling of larger non-cTfh compartments could not be excluded. Recurrent ICOS+CD38+ cTfh clonotypes included tetramer and AIM influenza-specific ones.

Time point noted: 2014-2015 season, 7 days after vaccination. Adults were given seasonal inactivated influenza vaccine, and blood CD4 subsets were sorted before and after vaccination. Only a few counts were recorded for this clone. Its cognate antigen is unknown. J gave up 0 bases and V 6 bases, and 5 bases lay outside the gene matches. The CDR3 contains 16 residues. CDR1 and CDR2 (germline): SNHLY, FYNNEI. This receptor was identified in an adult who received the influenza vaccine. The gene calls are TRBV2 and TRBJ1-6; TRBD1 matches 7 bases. The source was CXCR5- memory CD4+ T cells sorted from blood, collected 7 days after influenza vaccination. In nucleotides, the CDR3 is TGTGCCAGCAGGAAGGACAGGAGCTCCTATAATTCACCCCTCCACTTT. It specifies CASRKDRSSYNSPLHF.